The 29 T cell receptor beta chains reported below all come from one sample, sequenced in a study of human T cells and chemical hapten exposure. The time point is: pre-sensitization, week 0. Treatment indicated: therapeutic diphenylcyclopropenone sensitization with weekly scalp DPC. TCRdb reprocessed the RACE reads with MiXCR, giving one entry per CDR3 protein. The sample holds around 100,000 distinct CDR3 sequences, about 10% seen once. The sample consisted of whole blood, taken in connection with sensitization to the hapten diphenylcyclopropenone (DPC). Source of these receptors: a woman aged 55-70 years with alopecia areata. Some clones in this sample may be carry-over from other donors' samples.

This chain connects TRBV7-3 to TRBJ2-2; 9 nucleotides align to TRBD1. V shed 5 bases, J shed 0 bases, and the junction held 4 bases outside the gene matches. The germline V gene encodes CDR1 SGHTA and CDR2 FQGTGA. The CDR3 runs to 16 residues. DNA for the CDR3: TGTGCCAGCAGCCCAACAGGGGGCGCGAACACCGGGGAGCTGTTTTTT. Translation gives CASSPTGGANTGELFF.

The table lists this clonotype with many counts. The chain combines TRBV7-3 with TRBJ1-2; unclear D gene. Germline loops: CDR1 SGHTA, CDR2 FQGTGA. V was trimmed by 1 base and J by 1 base, leaving 7 bases between them. There are 14 residues in the CDR3. The DNA for the CDR3 is TGTGCCAGCAGCTTAAAGTCGGGTAACTATGGCTACACCTTC. Encoded protein: CASSLKSGNYGYTF.

This clonotype was detected only once. The chain carries TRBV20-1 and TRBJ1-5, with 7 bases identical to TRBD1. The germline V gene has CDR1 DFQATT and CDR2 SNEGSKA (reference sequence). The CDR3 is 12 amino acids. The V gene end was trimmed by 6 bases and the J gene end by 6 bases; junction bases not matched to a gene: 5. CDR3 bases: TGCAGTGCGGGGACAGCGAGTCAGCCCCAGCATTTT. It is translated as CSAGTASQPQHF.

The genes are TRBV12-3 or TRBV12-4 and TRBJ2-7; 10 bases map to TRBD1. The junction had 6 bases not matched to a gene; V was cut back by 5 bases and J by 5 bases. The CDR3 runs to 14 residues. CDR3 DNA sequence: TGTGCCAGCAGTCCGCGACAGGGGGCTCACGAGCAGTACTTC. The encoded protein is CASSPRQGAHEQYF.

CDR3 region: CASSRQAQLIYEQYF. For the CDR3, the DNA is TGTGCCAGCTCACGACAGGCTCAACTCATCTACGAGCAGTACTTC. V usage is TRBV18 and J usage is TRBJ2-7, with TRBD1 as a possible D gene (6 bases). The germline V gene has CDR1 KGHSH and CDR2 LQKENI. V lost 4 bases and J 3 bases, leaving 16 bases between the germline ends. This CDR3 contains 15 residues.

This clonotype appeared a few times. Compared with germline, one end of the junction differs, possibly owing to a read error. This rearrangement joins TRBV6-4 to TRBJ2-1; TRBD2 aligns across 11 bases. Looked up from germline, CDR1 is MRHNA and CDR2 is SNTAGT. This CDR3 contains 19 residues. The CDR3 is CASSDSIAGGRFSDNEQFF. DNA for the CDR3: TGTGCCAGCAGTGACTCGATAGCGGGGGGGCGTTTCTCCGACAATGAGCAGTTCTTC.

This chain uses TRBV12-5 with TRBJ2-1, with 8 bases aligning to TRBD2. This CDR3 spans 19 amino acids. The germline CDR1 and CDR2 sequences are LGHNT and FRNRAP. The V gene end was trimmed by 2 bases and the J gene end by 8 bases; junction bases not matched to a gene: 20. CDR3 sequence (DNA): TGTGCTAGTGGTTTGAGAGAGCCTTTCCGGGGGGGGCGCGGGCATGAGCAGTTCTTC. Its protein is CASGLREPFRGGRGHEQFF.

This clonotype was seen many times. The V call is TRBV20-1, the J call TRBJ2-5; D is unclear. Per the germline V gene, CDR1 is DFQATT and CDR2 is SNEGSKA (reference sequence). The CDR3 runs 14 residues. Trimming pared 7 bases from V and 2 bases from J, leaving 17 bases between. The CDR3: CSVPIGQSQETQYF. As DNA, the CDR3 is TGCAGTGTCCCGATAGGCCAGTCTCAAGAGACCCAGTACTTC.

This clonotype has a count of ten or more. The V and J genes are TRBV24-1 and TRBJ1-5; 7 bases fit TRBD1. The trim removed 4 bases at V and 3 bases at J, leaving 2 bases unmatched. Germline CDR1 KGHDR, CDR2 SFDVKD. The CDR3 has 14 residues. CDR3 in amino acids: CATSETGVNQPQHF. CDR3 sequence (DNA): TGTGCCACCAGTGAAACAGGGGTCAATCAGCCCCAGCATTTT.

This clonotype was observed many times. The rearrangement uses TRBV3-1 and TRBJ1-5; D unclear. The V and J ends lost 1 base and 7 bases respectively, with 8 bases between them. The length of the CDR3 is 13 residues. Germline lookup yields CDR1 LGHDT and CDR2 YNNKEL (reference sequence). The CDR3 DNA reads TGTGCCAGCAGCCAAGTCGGCAGGCAGCCCCAGCATTTT. Translating gives CASSQVGRQPQHF.

This clonotype was seen ten or more times. The chain has TRBV5-1 and TRBJ2-1; D is possibly TRBD1 (6 bases). Trimming pared 3 bases from V and 10 bases from J, leaving 14 bases between. Germline V gives CDR1 SGHRS, CDR2 YFSETQ. The CDR3 is 13 amino acids. The CDR3 here is CASSSQTGAEQFF. The CDR3, as DNA: TGCGCCAGCAGCTCACAGACAGGCGCGGAGCAGTTCTTC.

In this sample, this clonotype turned up many times. The V and J genes are TRBV6-2 or TRBV6-3 and TRBJ2-1; the match to TRBD2 covers 7 bases. CDR3 length: 15 amino acids. J lost 0 bases, V lost 4 bases, and 3 bases had no gene match. Germline V gene sequence: CDR1 MNHEY, CDR2 SVGEGT. The CDR3 nucleotides read TGTGCCAGCAGTTTGAGCGGGAACTCCTACAATGAGCAGTTCTTC. Translating it yields CASSLSGNSYNEQFF.

This clonotype was counted ten times or more. This chain uses TRBV5-6 with TRBJ1-1; perhaps TRBD1 as D (6 bases). Germline loops: CDR1 SGHDT, CDR2 YYEEEE. The CDR3 totals 14 residues. V was shortened by 5 bases and J by 0 bases, with 11 bases between the two germline ends. In DNA, the CDR3 is TGTGCCAGCAGACAAGACAGGTTGAACACTGAAGCTTTCTTT. As protein: CASRQDRLNTEAFF.

This rearrangement joins TRBV18 to TRBJ1-2, with D possibly matching TRBD1 (6 bases). This CDR3 contains 14 residues. Trimming cost V 5 bases and J 8 bases, with 18 bases left between them. CDR1 is KGHSH and CDR2 is LQKENI in the germline V gene. CDR3 sequence (DNA): TGTGCCAGCTCATTATCAACAGGGTTGGACGGCTACACCTTC. It is translated as CASSLSTGLDGYTF.

V is TRBV20-1 and J is TRBJ1-5, with no clear D. The V end was cut by 3 bases, the J end by 2 bases, with 5 bases between. Germline CDR1 and CDR2: DFQATT and SNEGSKA (reference sequence). The length of the CDR3 is 12 residues. The CDR3 reads CSASSGNQPQHF. CDR3 DNA sequence: TGCAGTGCTAGTTCAGGCAATCAGCCCCAGCATTTT.

This clonotype was detected only a few times. V usage is TRBV4-1 and J usage is TRBJ1-1, with D hard to call. The CDR3 covers 18 residues. Trimming stripped 3 bases from V and 0 bases from J, with 20 bases between. Germline CDR1 and CDR2: MGHRA and YSYEKL. The CDR3 DNA follows: TGCGCCAGCAGCCACCCTTTGACAATGCCTACCATGAACACTGAAGCTTTCTTT. This encodes CASSHPLTMPTMNTEAFF.

In this sample, this clonotype turned up a few times. CDR3 nucleotide sequence: TGTGCCAGTAGTATAAGCCGACAGGGGGTCGACTATGGCTACACCTTC. It encodes CASSISRQGVDYGYTF. The genes are TRBV19 and TRBJ1-2, with 9 bases fitting TRBD1. V trimming: 2 bases; J trimming: 3 bases; junction bases outside the gene matches: 7. The CDR3 covers 16 residues. The V gene's germline CDR1 is LNHDA and CDR2 SQIVND (reference sequence).

This clonotype has a count of ten or more. The gene calls are TRBV2 and TRBJ2-7; D uncertain. Germline V gene sequence: CDR1 SNHLY, CDR2 FYNNEI. This CDR3 region has 11 residues. Trimming shortened V by 7 bases and J by 4 bases, and 8 bases separated the two germline ends. The CDR3, as DNA: TGTGCCAGCACCCTATGGTACGAGCAGTACTTC. Protein: CASTLWYEQYF.

This clonotype was found a few times. This sequence joins TRBV2 and TRBJ1-2; D is possibly TRBD1 (6 bases). Germline V gene data show CDR1 as SNHLY and CDR2 as FYNNEI. This CDR3 is built from 14 residues. Trimming cost V 1 base and J 7 bases, with 13 bases left between them. CDR3 region: CASSEVRGAGGYTF. CDR3 coding DNA: TGTGCCAGCAGTGAAGTTAGGGGGGCCGGTGGCTACACCTTC.

The V and J genes are TRBV29-1 and TRBJ2-7, with D unclear. This CDR3 is built from 11 residues. Germline CDR1 and CDR2: SQVTM and ANQGSEA. Trimming took 2 bases from V and 3 from J, leaving 5 bases between them. CDR3 DNA: TGCAGCGTTGAATTAAACTACGAGCAGTACTTC. Protein sequence: CSVELNYEQYF.

This clonotype was detected once. The junction and the germline gene differ at one end; a read error may be behind it. CDR3 sequence (DNA): TGTGCCTGTAGCCCCGCTCGTCGATACACCGGGGAGCTGTTTTTT. Protein: CACSPARRYTGELFF. V gene TRBV19 combines with J gene TRBJ2-2; D gene ambiguous. This CDR3 is built from 15 residues. Germline V gene lookup returns CDR1 LNHDA and CDR2 SQIVND (reference sequence).

This clonotype was observed a few times. V is TRBV6-5 and J is TRBJ2-7; TRBD1 might be the D (6 bases). The CDR3 is made up of 13 amino acids. Trimming cost V 7 bases and J 0 bases, with 10 bases left between them. Germline V CDR1 and CDR2: MNHEY, SVGAGI. CDR3: CASTHRDSYEQYF. DNA for the CDR3: TGTGCCAGCACCCACAGGGACTCCTACGAGCAGTACTTC.

This clonotype was counted ten times or more. The chain couples TRBV7-3 to TRBJ2-3; 11 nucleotides line up with TRBD1. Germline loops: CDR1 SGHTA, CDR2 FQGTGA. Losses at the gene ends were 5 bases for V and 7 bases for J; bases not matched to a gene: 5. This CDR3 contains 14 residues. The DNA of the CDR3 is TGTGCCAGCAGCCAAGGACAGGGGGCATATACGCAGTATTTT. Its protein is CASSQGQGAYTQYF.

Many counts were recorded for this clonotype. The chain links TRBV2 to TRBJ1-1; D perhaps matches TRBD1 (5 bases). The CDR3 length is 14 residues. V was clipped by 7 bases and J by 5 bases, with 17 bases between them. The germline gives CDR1 SNHLY, CDR2 FYNNEI. The CDR3 sequence is CASNYLGGDTEAFF. CDR3 nucleotide sequence: TGTGCCAGCAACTACCTTGGAGGGGATACTGAAGCTTTCTTT. The full variable domain, in which reference TRBV2 and TRBJ1-1 provide the parts outside the CDR3, is EPEVTQTPSHQVTQMGQEVILRCVPISNHLYFYWYRQILGQKVEFLVSFYNNEISEKSEIFDDQFSVERPDGSNFTLKIRSTKLEDSAMYFCASNYLGGDTEAFFGQGTRLTVV.

This clonotype was observed a few times. This sequence joins TRBV7-2 and TRBJ2-7; D not certain. With 6 bases removed from V and 7 bases from J, the gap between germline ends came to 16 bases. This CDR3 has 13 residues. In germline, CDR1 is SGHTA, CDR2 FQGNSA. Here the CDR3 reads CASRGMPLGEQYF. DNA of the CDR3: TGTGCCAGCAGGGGAATGCCCTTAGGGGAGCAGTACTTC.

This clonotype was detected only a few times. The CDR3 DNA sequence: TGTGCCAGCAAATTATCCGACAGGGCTTATAGCAATCAGCCCCAGCATTTT. Translation gives CASKLSDRAYSNQPQHF. The chain employs TRBV5-4 and TRBJ1-5, with 7 bases lining up with TRBD1. The CDR3 totals 17 residues. Germline loops: CDR1 SGHNT, CDR2 YYREEE (reference sequence). Trimming at V came to 6 bases and at J to 0 bases, leaving 12 bases not matched to a gene. The full variable domain, rest sourced from reference TRBV5-4 and TRBJ1-5, is ETGVTQSPTHLIKTRGQQVTLRCSSQSGHNTVSWYQQALGQGPQFIFQYYREEENGRGNFPPRFSGLQFPNYSSELNVNALELDDSALYLCASKLSDRAYSNQPQHFGDGTRLSIL.

This clonotype was picked up many times. V and J are TRBV6-6 and TRBJ1-1; TRBD1 matches 10 bases. Trimming cost V 0 bases and J 8 bases; bases outside gene matches: 9. Germline values: CDR1 MNHNY, CDR2 SVGAGI (reference sequence). This CDR3 is 16 amino acids long. Written as DNA, the CDR3 is TGTGCCAGCAGTTACTCCAGGGGGACAGGGGCTTCCGAAGCTTTCTTT. Translating gives CASSYSRGTGASEAFF.

V usage is TRBV11-2 and J usage is TRBJ2-1; 10 nucleotides line up with TRBD2. Germline values: CDR1 SGHAT, CDR2 FQNNGV. The CDR3 is 14 residues long. V was clipped by 3 bases and J by 6 bases; unmatched bases: 2. Here the CDR3 reads CASSFTSGVNEQFF. CDR3 DNA sequence: TGTGCCAGCAGCTTCACTAGCGGGGTCAATGAGCAGTTCTTC. The whole variable domain, filled in from reference TRBV11-2 and TRBJ2-1, reads EAGVAQSPRYKIIEKRQSVAFWCNPISGHATLYWYQQILGQGPKLLIQFQNNGVVDDSQLPKDRFSAERLKGVDSTLKIQPAKLEDSAVYLCASSFTSGVNEQFFGPGTRLTVL.

The J gene is TRBJ2-1, the V gene TRBV6-2 or TRBV6-3; TRBD1 might be the D (6 bases). Germline-derived CDR1 and CDR2 are MNHEY and SVGEGT. Trimming removed 6 bases from V and 0 bases from J, with 15 bases in between. The CDR3 is made up of 16 amino acids. CDR3: CASRSTRGISYNEQFF. CDR3 in DNA: TGTGCCAGCAGAAGCACCAGGGGCATCTCCTACAATGAGCAGTTCTTC.